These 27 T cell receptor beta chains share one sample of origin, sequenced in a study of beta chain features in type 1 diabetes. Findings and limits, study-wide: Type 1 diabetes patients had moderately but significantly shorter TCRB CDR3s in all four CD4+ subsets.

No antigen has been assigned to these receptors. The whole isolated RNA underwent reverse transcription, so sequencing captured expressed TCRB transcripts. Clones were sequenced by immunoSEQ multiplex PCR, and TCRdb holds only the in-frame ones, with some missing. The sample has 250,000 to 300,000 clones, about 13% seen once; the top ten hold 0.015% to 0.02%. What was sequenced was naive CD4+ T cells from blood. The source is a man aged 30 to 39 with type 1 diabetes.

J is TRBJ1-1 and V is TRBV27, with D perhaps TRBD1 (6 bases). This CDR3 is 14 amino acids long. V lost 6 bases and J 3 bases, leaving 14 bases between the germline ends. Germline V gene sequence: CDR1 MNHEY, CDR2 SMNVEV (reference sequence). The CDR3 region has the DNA TGTGCCAGCAGCTACAGGGCCGGGGACACTGAAGCTTTCTTT. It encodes CASSYRAGDTEAFF.

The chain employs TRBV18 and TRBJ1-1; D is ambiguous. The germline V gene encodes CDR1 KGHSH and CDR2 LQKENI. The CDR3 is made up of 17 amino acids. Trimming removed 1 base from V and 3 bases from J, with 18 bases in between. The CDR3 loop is CASSPLSQAQRHTEAFF. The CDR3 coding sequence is TGTGCCAGCTCACCACTTTCGCAGGCCCAGCGGCACACTGAAGCTTTCTTT.

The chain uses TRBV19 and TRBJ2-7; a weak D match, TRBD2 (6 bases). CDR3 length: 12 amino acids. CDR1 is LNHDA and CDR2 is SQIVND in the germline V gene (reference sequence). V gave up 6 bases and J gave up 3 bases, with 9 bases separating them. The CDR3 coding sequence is TGTGCCAGTAGCGACGGGGGCTACGAGCAGTACTTC. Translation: CASSDGGYEQYF.

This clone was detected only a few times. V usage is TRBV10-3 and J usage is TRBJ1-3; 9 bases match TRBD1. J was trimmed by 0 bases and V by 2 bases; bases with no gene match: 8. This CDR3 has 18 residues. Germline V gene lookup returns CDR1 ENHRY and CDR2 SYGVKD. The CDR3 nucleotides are TGTGCCATCAGTGAGAGAGTGGGGACAGGGAACTCTGGAAACACCATATATTTT. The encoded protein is CAISERVGTGNSGNTIYF.

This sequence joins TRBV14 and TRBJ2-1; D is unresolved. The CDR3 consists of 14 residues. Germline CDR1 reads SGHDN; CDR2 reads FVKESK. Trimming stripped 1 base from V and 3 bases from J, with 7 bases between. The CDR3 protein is CASSQAPSYNEQFF. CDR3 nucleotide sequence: TGTGCCAGCAGCCAAGCCCCTAGCTACAATGAGCAGTTCTTC.

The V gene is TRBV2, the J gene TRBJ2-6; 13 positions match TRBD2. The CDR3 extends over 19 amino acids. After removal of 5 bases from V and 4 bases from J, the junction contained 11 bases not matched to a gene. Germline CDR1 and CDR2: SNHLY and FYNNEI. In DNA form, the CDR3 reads TGTGCCAGCAGTCTTACCATACTAGCGGGAGGGCTCGGGGCCAACGTCCTGACTTTC. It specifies CASSLTILAGGLGANVLTF.

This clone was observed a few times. The CDR3 nucleotides read TGCGCCAGCAGCGTTGGGGACAGTGCTAGCACAGATACGCAGTATTTT. This sequence encodes CASSVGDSASTDTQYF. The chain is built from TRBV5-1 and TRBJ2-3; the match to TRBD1 covers 7 bases. The CDR3 is 16 residues long. The trim removed 4 bases at V and 0 bases at J, leaving 8 bases unmatched. Looked up from germline, CDR1 is SGHRS and CDR2 is YFSETQ.

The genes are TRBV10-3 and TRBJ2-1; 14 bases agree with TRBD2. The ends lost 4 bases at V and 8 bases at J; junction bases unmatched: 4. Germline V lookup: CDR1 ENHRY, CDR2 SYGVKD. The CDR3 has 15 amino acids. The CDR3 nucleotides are TGTGCCATCAGTGGGGGGACTAGCGGGAGCTATGAGCAGTTCTTC. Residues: CAISGGTSGSYEQFF.

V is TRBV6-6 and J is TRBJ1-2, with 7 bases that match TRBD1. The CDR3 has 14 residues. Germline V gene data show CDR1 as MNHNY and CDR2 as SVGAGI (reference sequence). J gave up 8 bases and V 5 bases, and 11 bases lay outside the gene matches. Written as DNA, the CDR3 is TGTGCCAGCAGTGCCGATTTGGGACAGCGCGGCTACACCTTC. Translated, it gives CASSADLGQRGYTF.

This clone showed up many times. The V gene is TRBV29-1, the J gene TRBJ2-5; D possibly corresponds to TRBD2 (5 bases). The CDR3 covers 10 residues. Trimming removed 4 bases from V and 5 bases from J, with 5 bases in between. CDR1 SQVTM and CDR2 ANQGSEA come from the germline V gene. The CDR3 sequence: CSVGRETQYF. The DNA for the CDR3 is TGCAGCGTTGGGAGGGAGACCCAGTACTTC.

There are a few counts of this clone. This CDR3 is CASSFGGAGNQPQHF. The CDR3 nucleotides are TGTGCCAGCAGCTTCGGGGGAGCTGGGAATCAGCCCCAGCATTTT. The chain links TRBV7-2 to TRBJ1-5, with D possibly TRBD1 on 5 matching bases. Germline V gene data show CDR1 as SGHTA and CDR2 as FQGNSA. Trimming stripped 3 bases from V and 4 bases from J, with 13 bases between. The CDR3 totals 15 residues.

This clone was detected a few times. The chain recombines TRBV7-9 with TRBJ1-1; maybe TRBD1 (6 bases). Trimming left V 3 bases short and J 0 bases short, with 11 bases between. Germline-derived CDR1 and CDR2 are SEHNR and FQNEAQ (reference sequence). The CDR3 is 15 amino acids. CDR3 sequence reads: CASSFSDRLNTEAFF. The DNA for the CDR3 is TGTGCCAGCAGCTTCTCCGACAGGTTGAACACTGAAGCTTTCTTT.

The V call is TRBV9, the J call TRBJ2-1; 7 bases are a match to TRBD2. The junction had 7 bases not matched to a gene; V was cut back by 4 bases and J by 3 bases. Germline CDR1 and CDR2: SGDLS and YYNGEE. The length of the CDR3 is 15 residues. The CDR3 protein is CASSTQPSGYNEQFF. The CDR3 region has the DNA TGTGCCAGCAGCACCCAACCTAGCGGCTACAATGAGCAGTTCTTC. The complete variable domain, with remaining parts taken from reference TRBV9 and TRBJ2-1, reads DSGVTQTPKHLITATGQRVTLRCSPRSGDLSVYWYQQSLDQGLQFLIQYYNGEERAKGNILERFSAQQFPDLHSELNLSSLELGDSALYFCASSTQPSGYNEQFFGPGTRLTVL.

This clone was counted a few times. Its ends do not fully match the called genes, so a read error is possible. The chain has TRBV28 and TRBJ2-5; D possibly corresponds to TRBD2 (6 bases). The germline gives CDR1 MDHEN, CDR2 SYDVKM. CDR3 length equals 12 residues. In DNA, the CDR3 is TGTGCCAGCAGTGGACCTCGGGACTCCTTAAACTTC. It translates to CASSGPRDSLNF.

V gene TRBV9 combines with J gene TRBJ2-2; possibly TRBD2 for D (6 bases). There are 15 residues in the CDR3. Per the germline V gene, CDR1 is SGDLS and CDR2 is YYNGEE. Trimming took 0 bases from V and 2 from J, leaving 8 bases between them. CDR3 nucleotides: TGTGCCAGCAGCGTAGTCGGGACTAACACCGGGGAGCTGTTTTTT. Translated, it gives CASSVVGTNTGELFF. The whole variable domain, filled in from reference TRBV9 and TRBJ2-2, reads DSGVTQTPKHLITATGQRVTLRCSPRSGDLSVYWYQQSLDQGLQFLIQYYNGEERAKGNILERFSAQQFPDLHSELNLSSLELGDSALYFCASSVVGTNTGELFFGEGSRLTVL.

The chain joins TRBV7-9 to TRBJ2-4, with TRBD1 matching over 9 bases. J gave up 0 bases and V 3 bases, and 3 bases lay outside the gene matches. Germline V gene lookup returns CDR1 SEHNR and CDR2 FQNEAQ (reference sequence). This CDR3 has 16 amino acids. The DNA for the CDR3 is TGTGCCAGCAGCTTGGGACAGGGTGTAGCCAAAAACATTCAGTACTTC. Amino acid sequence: CASSLGQGVAKNIQYF.

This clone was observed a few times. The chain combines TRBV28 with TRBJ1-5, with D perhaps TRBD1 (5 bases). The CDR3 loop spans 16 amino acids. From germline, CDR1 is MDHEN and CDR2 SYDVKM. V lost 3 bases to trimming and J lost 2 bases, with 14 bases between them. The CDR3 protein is CASSLSLWGGNQPQHF. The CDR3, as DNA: TGTGCCAGCAGTTTGTCCTTGTGGGGGGGCAATCAGCCCCAGCATTTT. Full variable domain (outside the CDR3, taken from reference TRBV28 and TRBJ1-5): DVKVTQSSRYLVKRTGEKVFLECVQDMDHENMFWYRQDPGLGLRLIYFSYDVKMKEKGDIPEGYSVSREKKERFSLILESASTNQTSMYLCASSLSLWGGNQPQHFGDGTRLSIL.

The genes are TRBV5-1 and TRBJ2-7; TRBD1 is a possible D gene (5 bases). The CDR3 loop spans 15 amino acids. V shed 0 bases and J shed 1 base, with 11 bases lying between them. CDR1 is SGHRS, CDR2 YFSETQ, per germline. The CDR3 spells CASSLVGAGSYEQYF. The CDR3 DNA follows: TGCGCCAGCAGCTTGGTTGGGGCAGGATCCTACGAGCAGTACTTC.

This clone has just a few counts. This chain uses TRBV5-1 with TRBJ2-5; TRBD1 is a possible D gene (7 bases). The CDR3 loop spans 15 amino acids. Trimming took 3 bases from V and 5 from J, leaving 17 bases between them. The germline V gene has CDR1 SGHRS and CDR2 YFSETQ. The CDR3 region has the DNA TGCGCCAGCAGCTCGCGGGACAGCTTCAGGGAGACCCAGTACTTC. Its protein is CASSSRDSFRETQYF.

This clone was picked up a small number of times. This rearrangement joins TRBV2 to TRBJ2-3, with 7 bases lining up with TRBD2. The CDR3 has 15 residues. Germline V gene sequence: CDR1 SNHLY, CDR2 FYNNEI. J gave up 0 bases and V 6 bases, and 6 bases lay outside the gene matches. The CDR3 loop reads CASRRLAGSTDTQYF. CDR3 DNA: TGTGCCAGCAGAAGACTAGCAGGTAGCACAGATACGCAGTATTTT.

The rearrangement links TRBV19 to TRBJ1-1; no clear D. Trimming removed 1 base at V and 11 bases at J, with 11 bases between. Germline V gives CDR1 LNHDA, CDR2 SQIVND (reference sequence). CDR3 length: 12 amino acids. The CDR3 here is CASSIGGRLAFF. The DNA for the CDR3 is TGTGCCAGTAGTATAGGCGGCCGTTTGGCTTTCTTT. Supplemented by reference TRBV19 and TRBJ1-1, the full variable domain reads DGGITQSPKYLFRKEGQNVTLSCEQNLNHDAMYWYRQDPGQGLRLIYYSQIVNDFQKGDIAEGYSVSREKKESFPLTVTSAQKNPTAFYLCASSIGGRLAFFGQGTRLTVV.

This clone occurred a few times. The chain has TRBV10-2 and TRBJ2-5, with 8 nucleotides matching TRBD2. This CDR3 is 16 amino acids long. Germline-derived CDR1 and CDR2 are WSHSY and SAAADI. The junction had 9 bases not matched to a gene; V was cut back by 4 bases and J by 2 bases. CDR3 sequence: CASSAFSSGNQETQYF. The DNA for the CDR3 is TGCGCCAGCAGTGCTTTTAGTAGCGGGAATCAAGAGACCCAGTACTTC.

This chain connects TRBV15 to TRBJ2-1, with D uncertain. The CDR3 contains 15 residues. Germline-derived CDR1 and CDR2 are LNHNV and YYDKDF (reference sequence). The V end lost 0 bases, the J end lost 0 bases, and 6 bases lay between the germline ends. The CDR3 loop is CATSRDLSSYNEQFF. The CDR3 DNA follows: TGTGCCACCAGCAGAGATCTAAGCTCCTACAATGAGCAGTTCTTC.

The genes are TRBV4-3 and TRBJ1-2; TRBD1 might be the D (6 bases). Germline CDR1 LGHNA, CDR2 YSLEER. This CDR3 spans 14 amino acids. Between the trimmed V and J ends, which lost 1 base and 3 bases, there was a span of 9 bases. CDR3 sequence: CASSQGTAHYGYTF. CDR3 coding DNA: TGCGCCAGCAGCCAAGGGACAGCCCACTATGGCTACACCTTC.

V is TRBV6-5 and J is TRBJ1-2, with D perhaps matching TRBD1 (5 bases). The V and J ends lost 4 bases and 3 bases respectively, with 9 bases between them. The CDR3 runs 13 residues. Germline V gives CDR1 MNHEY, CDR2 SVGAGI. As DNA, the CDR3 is TGTGCCAGCAGTTCCAGGGAGGACTATGGCTACACCTTC. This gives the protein CASSSREDYGYTF.

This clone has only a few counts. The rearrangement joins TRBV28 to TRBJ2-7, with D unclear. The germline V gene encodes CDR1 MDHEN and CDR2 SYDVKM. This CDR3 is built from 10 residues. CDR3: CGAGLYEQYF. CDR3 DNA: TGTGGTGCCGGTCTTTACGAGCAGTACTTC.

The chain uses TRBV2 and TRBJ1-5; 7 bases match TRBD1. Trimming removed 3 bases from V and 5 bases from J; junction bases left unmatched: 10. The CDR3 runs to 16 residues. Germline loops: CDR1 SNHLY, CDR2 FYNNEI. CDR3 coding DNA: TGTGCCAGCAGTGACGTTCCGGGACAGAATTATCAGCCCCAGCATTTT. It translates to CASSDVPGQNYQPQHF.